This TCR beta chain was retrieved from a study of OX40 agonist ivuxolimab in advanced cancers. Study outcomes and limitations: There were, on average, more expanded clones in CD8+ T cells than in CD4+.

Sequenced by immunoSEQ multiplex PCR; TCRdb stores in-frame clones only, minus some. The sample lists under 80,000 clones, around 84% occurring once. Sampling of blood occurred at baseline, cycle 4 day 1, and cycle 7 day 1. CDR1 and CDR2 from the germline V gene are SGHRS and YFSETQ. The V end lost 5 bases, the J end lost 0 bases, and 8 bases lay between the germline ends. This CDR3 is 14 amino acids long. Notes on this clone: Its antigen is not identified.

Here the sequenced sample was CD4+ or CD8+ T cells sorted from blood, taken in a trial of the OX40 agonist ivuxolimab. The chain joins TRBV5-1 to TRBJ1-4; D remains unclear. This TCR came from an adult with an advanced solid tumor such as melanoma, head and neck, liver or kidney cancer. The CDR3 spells CASSTTATNEKLFF. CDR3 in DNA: TGCGCCAGCAGTACCACAGCAACTAATGAAAAACTGTTTTTT.